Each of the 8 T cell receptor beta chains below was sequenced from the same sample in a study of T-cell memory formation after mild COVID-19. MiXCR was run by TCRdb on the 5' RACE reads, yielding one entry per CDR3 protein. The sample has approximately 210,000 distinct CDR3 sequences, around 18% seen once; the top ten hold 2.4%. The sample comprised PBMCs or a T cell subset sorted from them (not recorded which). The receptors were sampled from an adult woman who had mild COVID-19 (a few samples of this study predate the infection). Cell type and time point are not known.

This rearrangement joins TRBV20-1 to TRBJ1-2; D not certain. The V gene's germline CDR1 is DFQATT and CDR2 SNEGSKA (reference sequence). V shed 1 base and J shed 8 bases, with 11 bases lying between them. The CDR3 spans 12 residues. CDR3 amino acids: CSARGAPEGYTF. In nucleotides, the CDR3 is TGCAGTGCTAGAGGCGCTCCCGAAGGCTACACCTTC.

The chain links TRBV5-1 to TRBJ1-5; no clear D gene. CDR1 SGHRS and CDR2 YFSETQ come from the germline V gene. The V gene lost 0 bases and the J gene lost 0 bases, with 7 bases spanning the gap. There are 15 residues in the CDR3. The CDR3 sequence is CASSLEPYSNQPQHF. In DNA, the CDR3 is TGCGCCAGCAGCTTGGAGCCTTATAGCAATCAGCCCCAGCATTTT.

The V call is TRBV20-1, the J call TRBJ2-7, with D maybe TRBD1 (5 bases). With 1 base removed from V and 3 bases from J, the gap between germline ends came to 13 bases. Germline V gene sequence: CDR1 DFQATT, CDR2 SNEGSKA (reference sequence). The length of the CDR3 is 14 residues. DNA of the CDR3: TGCAGTGCTAGAGTTGACTGGGGCTTCTACGAGCAGTACTTC. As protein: CSARVDWGFYEQYF.

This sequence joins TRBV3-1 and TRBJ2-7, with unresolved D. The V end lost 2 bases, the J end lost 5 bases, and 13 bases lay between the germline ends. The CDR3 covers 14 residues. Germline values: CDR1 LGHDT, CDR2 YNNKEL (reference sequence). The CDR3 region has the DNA TGTGCCAGCAGCCAACGCGCAGGCTACGACGAGCAGTACTTC. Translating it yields CASSQRAGYDEQYF.

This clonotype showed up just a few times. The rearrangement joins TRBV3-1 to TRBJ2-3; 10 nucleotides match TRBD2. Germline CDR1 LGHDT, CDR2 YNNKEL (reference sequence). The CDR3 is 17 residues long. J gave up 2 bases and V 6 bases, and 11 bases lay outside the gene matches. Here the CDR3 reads CASSPYRTSGVTDTQYF. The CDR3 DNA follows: TGTGCCAGCAGTCCCTATCGAACTAGCGGGGTCACAGATACGCAGTATTTT.

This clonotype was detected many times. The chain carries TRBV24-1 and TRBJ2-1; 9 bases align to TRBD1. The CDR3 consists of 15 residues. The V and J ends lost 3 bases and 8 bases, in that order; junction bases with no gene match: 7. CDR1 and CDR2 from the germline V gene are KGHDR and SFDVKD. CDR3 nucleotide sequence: TGTGCCACCAGTGATGTCCGGGACAGGGCCCATGAGCAGTTCTTC. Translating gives CATSDVRDRAHEQFF.

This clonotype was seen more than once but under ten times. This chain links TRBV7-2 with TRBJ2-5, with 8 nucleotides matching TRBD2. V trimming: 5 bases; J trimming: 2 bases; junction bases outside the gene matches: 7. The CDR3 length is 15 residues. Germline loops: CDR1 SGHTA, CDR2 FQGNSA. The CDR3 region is CASSPSIAGQETQYF. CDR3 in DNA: TGTGCCAGCAGCCCTAGCATAGCGGGACAAGAGACCCAGTACTTC.

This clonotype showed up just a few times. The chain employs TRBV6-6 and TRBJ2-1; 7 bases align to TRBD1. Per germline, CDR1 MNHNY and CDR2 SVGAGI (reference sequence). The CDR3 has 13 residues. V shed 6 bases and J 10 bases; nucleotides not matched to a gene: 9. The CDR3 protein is CASSLRQGGEQFF. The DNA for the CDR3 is TGTGCCAGCAGCCTTCGACAGGGCGGGGAGCAGTTCTTC.